This T cell receptor beta chain was retrieved from a study of blood T cell repertoires in COVID-19. Looking at the study overall: Acute-phase and convalescent COVID-19 samples originated in the United States, Italy and Spain.

The protocol was immunoSEQ multiplex PCR, while the TCRdb copy is restricted to in-frame clones and leaves out a portion. The sample includes about 190,000 clones, around nine tenths of them seen just once. V was clipped by 2 bases and J by 3 bases; unmatched bases: 1. CDR3 length: 16 amino acids. Per germline, CDR1 KGHDR and CDR2 SFDVKD. This clonotype originated in a man aged 35 to 55 with acute or convalescent COVID-19. V and J are TRBV24-1 and TRBJ2-2; TRBD1 aligns across 11 bases. Sequencing was carried out using peripheral blood. The DNA for the CDR3 is TGTGCCACCAGTGATTCGGACAGGGGGCACACCGGGGAGCTGTTTTTT. Amino acid sequence: CATSDSDRGHTGELFF.